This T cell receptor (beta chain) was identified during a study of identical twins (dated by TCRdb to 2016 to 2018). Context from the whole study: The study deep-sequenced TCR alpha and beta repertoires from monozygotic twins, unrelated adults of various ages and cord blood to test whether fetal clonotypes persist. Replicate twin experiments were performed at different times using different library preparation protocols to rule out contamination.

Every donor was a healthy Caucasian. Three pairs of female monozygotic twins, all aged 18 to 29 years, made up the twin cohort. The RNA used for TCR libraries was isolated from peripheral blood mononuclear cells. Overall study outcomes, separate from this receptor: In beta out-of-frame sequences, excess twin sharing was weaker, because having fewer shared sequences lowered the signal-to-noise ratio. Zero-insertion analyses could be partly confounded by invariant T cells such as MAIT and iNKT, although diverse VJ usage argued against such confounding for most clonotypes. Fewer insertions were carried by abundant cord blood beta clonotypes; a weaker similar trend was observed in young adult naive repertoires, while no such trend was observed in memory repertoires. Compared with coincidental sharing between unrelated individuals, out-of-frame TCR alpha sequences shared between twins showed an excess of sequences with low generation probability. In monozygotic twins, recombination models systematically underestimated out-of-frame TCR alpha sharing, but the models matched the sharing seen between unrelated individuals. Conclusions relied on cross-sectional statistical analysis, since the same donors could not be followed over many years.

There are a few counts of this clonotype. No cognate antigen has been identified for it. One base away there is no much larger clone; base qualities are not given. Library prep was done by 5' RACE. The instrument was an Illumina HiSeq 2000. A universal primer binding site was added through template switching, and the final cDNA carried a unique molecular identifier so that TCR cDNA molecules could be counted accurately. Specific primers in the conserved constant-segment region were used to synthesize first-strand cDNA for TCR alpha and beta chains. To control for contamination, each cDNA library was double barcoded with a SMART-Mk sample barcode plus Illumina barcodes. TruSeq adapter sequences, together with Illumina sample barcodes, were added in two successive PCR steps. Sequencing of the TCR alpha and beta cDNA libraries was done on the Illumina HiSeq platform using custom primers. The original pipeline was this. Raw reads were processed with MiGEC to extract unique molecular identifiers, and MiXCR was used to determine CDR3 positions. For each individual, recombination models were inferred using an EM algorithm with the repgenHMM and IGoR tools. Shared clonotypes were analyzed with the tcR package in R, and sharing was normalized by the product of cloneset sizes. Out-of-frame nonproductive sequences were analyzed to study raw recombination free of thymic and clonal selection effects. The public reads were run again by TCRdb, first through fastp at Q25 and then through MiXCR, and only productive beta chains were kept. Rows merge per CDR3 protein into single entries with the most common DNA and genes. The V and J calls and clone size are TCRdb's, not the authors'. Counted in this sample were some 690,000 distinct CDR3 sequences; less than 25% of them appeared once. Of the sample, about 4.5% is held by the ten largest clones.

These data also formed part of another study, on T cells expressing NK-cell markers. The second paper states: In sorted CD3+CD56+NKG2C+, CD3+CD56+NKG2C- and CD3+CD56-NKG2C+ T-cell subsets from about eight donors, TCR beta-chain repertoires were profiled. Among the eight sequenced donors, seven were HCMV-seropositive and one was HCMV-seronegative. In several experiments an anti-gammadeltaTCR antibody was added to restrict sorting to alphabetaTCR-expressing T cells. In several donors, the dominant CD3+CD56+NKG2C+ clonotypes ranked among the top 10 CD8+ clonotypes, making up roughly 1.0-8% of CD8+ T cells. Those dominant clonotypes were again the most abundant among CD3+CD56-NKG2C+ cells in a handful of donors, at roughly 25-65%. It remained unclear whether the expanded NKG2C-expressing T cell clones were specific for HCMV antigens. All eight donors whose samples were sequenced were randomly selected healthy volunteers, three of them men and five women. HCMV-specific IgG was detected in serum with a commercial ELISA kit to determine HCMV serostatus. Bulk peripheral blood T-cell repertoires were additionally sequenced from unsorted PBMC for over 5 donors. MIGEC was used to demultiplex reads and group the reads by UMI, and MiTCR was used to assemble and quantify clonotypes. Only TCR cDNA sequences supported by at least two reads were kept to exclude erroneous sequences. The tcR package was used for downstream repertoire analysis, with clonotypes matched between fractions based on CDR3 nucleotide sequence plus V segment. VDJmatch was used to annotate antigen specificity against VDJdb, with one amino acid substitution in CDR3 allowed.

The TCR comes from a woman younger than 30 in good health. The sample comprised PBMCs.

For the CDR3, the sequence is CATSGERSTDTQYF. The nucleotide sequence is given as TGTGCCACCAGTGGGGAGCGGAGCACAGATACGCAGTATTTT. In this chain, TRBV24-1 is recombined with TRBJ2-3, and the D gene may be TRBD2, 5 bases matching. The CDR3 spans 14 residues, from the cysteine through the phenylalanine. The sequence is cut down to CDR3 DNA, 42 bases in frame from base 1. V is clipped by 5 bases and J by 0 bases, and the sequence between their germline boundaries is 8 bases long. From the germline V gene, CDR1 is KGHDR and CDR2 is SFDVKD.